This record looks at one TCR beta chain sequence and its context. This record comes from a study of blood T cell repertoires in COVID-19. Study in general: Italy, Spain and the United States were the sources of the convalescent and acute COVID-19 samples.

Original processing notes: Amplification of reference gene primers was used by the study to estimate nucleated cell counts. Repertoires were generated with immunoSEQ multiplex PCR, while TCRdb's copy carries only in-frame clones and drops some. V, J and clone size are taken as reported in that table, and D and trimming were inferred from the DNA itself. Of about 160,000 clones in the sample, 70% to 85% were seen once. This receptor was identified in an elderly man with COVID-19, enrolled during active disease. Sequencing used peripheral blood.

Written as DNA, the CDR3 is TGTGCCAGTAGTAAGGAGGGCGGGACTGAAGCTTTCTTT. Its translation: CASSKEGGTEAFF. The V and J genes are TRBV19 and TRBJ1-1, with no clear D. In germline, CDR1 is LNHDA, CDR2 SQIVND (reference sequence). The CDR3 consists of 13 residues. V lost 4 bases and J 5 bases, leaving 11 bases between the germline ends.